This T cell receptor (beta chain) was captured by sequencing in a study of T cells in Graves' hyperthyroidism and ophthalmopathy. In patients aged 18 to 65, hyperthyroidism was newly diagnosed, with duration under 2 months. Patients were excluded because of uncontrolled infection, other autoimmune disease, pregnancy or lactation. Germline V gives CDR1 MDHEN, CDR2 SYDVKM. V was pared by 4 bases and J by 7 bases, with 8 bases of the junction left unmatched. The CDR3 spans 15 residues. RNA transcripts provided the source from which TCR beta CDR3 regions were amplified. The study used the HTBI primer set for a first-round RT-PCR of the TCR CDR3. One entry per CDR3 protein, called by TCRdb with MiXCR from the multiplex PCR reads. The sample lists around 720,000 distinct CDR3 sequences; around 40% were seen once. On this clonotype itself: Antigen specificity is unknown.

General study points: Ophthalmopathy stood apart from stable hyperthyroidism in a 13 V-J model. Blood also held most thyroid clonotypes expanded beyond 0.001.

The sequenced material came from blood. The chain recombines TRBV28 with TRBJ1-5; 9 bases are shared with TRBD1. The clonotype originates from a woman in her thirties or forties with Graves' hyperthyroidism. CDR3: CASSSGTGFYQPQHF. As DNA, the CDR3 is TGTGCCAGCAGTTCCGGGACAGGGTTTTACCAGCCCCAGCATTTT.